This T cell receptor beta chain was captured in a study of blood T cell repertoires in COVID-19. Study summary: Researchers got acute and convalescent COVID-19 samples from the United States, Italy and Spain. The cDNA or gDNA used as material had been derived from T cells, B-cell-depleted T cells, or PBMCs.

In the source study's methods: Estimation of nucleated cell counts relied on the amplification of reference gene primers. The method was immunoSEQ multiplex PCR; TCRdb's version includes in-frame clones alone and lacks a portion of them. For V, J and clone size, that table is used; D and trimming come from the DNA. There are about 310,000 clones in the sample; approximately 86% occur only once, and 1.3% lies in the top ten. V lost 3 bases and J 8 bases, leaving 14 bases between the germline ends. This CDR3 is built from 14 residues. Per the germline V gene, CDR1 is MNHEY and CDR2 is SVGEGT. This receptor was identified in a man between 65 and 80 years old with acute or convalescent COVID-19. The chain carries TRBV6-2 or TRBV6-3 and TRBJ2-1, with D maybe TRBD2 (5 bases). The source material was peripheral blood. The CDR3 spells CASSYSPDYYEQFF. In DNA, the CDR3 is TGTGCCAGCAGTTATTCGCCCGACTATTATGAGCAGTTCTTC.